The clone carrying this T cell receptor beta chain has a count of ten or more. TCRdb re-analysed the 5' RACE reads in MiXCR, keeping a single row per CDR3 protein. The table lists about 43,000 distinct CDR3 sequences, 22% of them singletons, with approximately 4.5% in the top ten. Tregs were sorted as CD4+CD25+CD127-/low cells. The sequenced sample was Tregs sorted from a lymph node. This sequence originates from a female donor with breast cancer.

In nucleotides, the CDR3 is TGCGCCAGCAGCTTGGGCCTGGGACTAAACTATGGCTACACCTTC. Translated, it gives CASSLGLGLNYGYTF. The genes are TRBV5-1 and TRBJ1-2; D is perhaps TRBD1 (5 bases). The germline V and J ends were trimmed by 0 bases and 2 bases, with 11 bases remaining between them. Germline V lookup: CDR1 SGHRS, CDR2 YFSETQ. The CDR3 totals 15 residues.